One and the same sample provided the 17 T cell receptor beta chains below, sequenced in a study of blood T cell repertoires in COVID-19. Clones were sequenced by immunoSEQ multiplex PCR, and TCRdb holds only the in-frame ones, with some missing. This table holds fewer than 200,000 clones, roughly 80% found once. Sequences were obtained from peripheral blood. These receptors all stem from a woman between 40 and 55 years old with COVID-19, enrolled during active disease.

The CDR3 protein is CASSPTVTGYNEQFF. DNA of the CDR3: TGTGCCAGCAGCCCTACCGTAACAGGATACAATGAGCAGTTCTTC. The chain recombines TRBV7-9 with TRBJ2-1, with D maybe TRBD1 (5 bases). V was cut by 5 bases and J by 4 bases, with 15 bases left in between. The CDR3 contains 15 residues. CDR1 SEHNR and CDR2 FQNEAQ come from the germline V gene (reference sequence).

This chain connects TRBV19 to TRBJ1-1; no clear D. Germline V gene lookup returns CDR1 LNHDA and CDR2 SQIVND (reference sequence). This CDR3 region has 11 residues. V was shortened by 6 bases and J by 11 bases, with 13 bases between the two germline ends. This CDR3 is CASRGWGGAFF. The CDR3 region has the DNA TGTGCCAGTAGGGGGTGGGGAGGCGCTTTCTTT.

The chain carries TRBV2 and TRBJ2-7, with D possibly being TRBD2 (6 bases). There are 14 residues in the CDR3. Trimming shortened V by 7 bases and J by 3 bases, and 16 bases separated the two germline ends. Looked up from germline, CDR1 is SNHLY and CDR2 is FYNNEI. The CDR3, as DNA: TGTGCCAGCAAAGGGGAGCGGGTGCACTACGAGCAGTACTTC. Translation: CASKGERVHYEQYF.

In this sample, this clone turned up a few times. The rearrangement uses TRBV9 and TRBJ2-3; unclear D gene. The CDR3 covers 13 residues. Germline V gene data show CDR1 as SGDLS and CDR2 as YYNGEE. V was trimmed by 2 bases and J by 6 bases, leaving 10 bases between them. The chain's CDR3 is CASSVLTTDTQYF. CDR3 coding DNA: TGTGCCAGCAGCGTTCTTACTACGGATACGCAGTATTTT.

As for this clone: The sample holds other DNA sequences that translate to the same CDR3. The V call is TRBV7-3, the J call TRBJ2-3; 9 bases match TRBD2. With V trimmed by 1 base and J by 5 bases, 4 bases remained unmatched. The CDR3 covers 15 residues. CDR1 SGHTA and CDR2 FQGTGA come from the germline V gene. The CDR3 DNA reads TGTGCCAGCAGCTTAAGCGGGGGGGCCATAGATACGCAGTATTTT. It yields the protein CASSLSGGAIDTQYF.

The V and J genes are TRBV7-9 and TRBJ2-2; D gene ambiguous. CDR1 is SEHNR, CDR2 FQNEAQ, per germline (reference sequence). The CDR3 has 14 residues. Trimming left V 3 bases short and J 1 base short, with 6 bases between. The DNA of the CDR3 is TGTGCCAGCAGCTTTTCAGGGAACACCGGGGAGCTGTTTTTT. This gives the protein CASSFSGNTGELFF.

The chain joins TRBV6-4 to TRBJ2-3, with 9 positions matching TRBD2. Germline-derived CDR1 and CDR2 are MRHNA and SNTAGT. With 2 bases clipped from V and 0 bases from J, the junction kept 6 bases outside the gene matches. This CDR3 has 17 amino acids. DNA of the CDR3: TGTGCCAGCAGTGACAGGCCTAGCGGGACAAGCACAGATACGCAGTATTTT. Its translation: CASSDRPSGTSTDTQYF.

This clone was recorded many times. The V gene is TRBV12-3 or TRBV12-4, the J gene TRBJ1-4; D remains ambiguous. V was shortened by 10 bases and J by 6 bases, with 15 bases between the two germline ends. This CDR3 is 13 amino acids long. The CDR3: CATRRGDHEKLFF. The CDR3 DNA is TGTGCCACCAGGCGGGGAGATCATGAAAAACTGTTTTTT.

V is TRBV7-2 and J is TRBJ2-3, with 10 bases aligning to TRBD2. Germline CDR1 is SGHTA and CDR2 is FQGNSA. CDR3 size: 14 residues. Trimming removed 5 bases from V and 6 bases from J; junction bases left unmatched: 5. The CDR3 here is CASSPSGGGDTQYF. DNA for the CDR3: TGTGCCAGCAGCCCAAGCGGGGGGGGCGATACGCAGTATTTT.

The V call is TRBV24-1, the J call TRBJ2-1; 9 bases match TRBD2. Per the germline V gene, CDR1 is KGHDR and CDR2 is SFDVKD. The V gene end was trimmed by 4 bases and the J gene end by 7 bases; junction bases not matched to a gene: 7. The CDR3 has 15 residues. CDR3 DNA sequence: TGTGCCACCAGTGACCGGGGGCGGGAGGGGAATGAGCAGTTCTTC. It translates to CATSDRGREGNEQFF.

The chain carries TRBV18 and TRBJ2-3; TRBD1 matches at 9 bases. Germline trimming cut 2 bases from V and 4 bases from J; bases unmatched to any gene: 4. CDR3 length equals 15 residues. Germline V gene data show CDR1 as KGHSH and CDR2 as LQKENI. The CDR3 is CASSPNRGLSDTQYF. Written as DNA, the CDR3 is TGTGCCAGCTCACCAAACAGGGGGCTGTCAGATACGCAGTATTTT.

The rearrangement uses TRBV11-3 and TRBJ2-1; D not resolved. Germline CDR1 reads SGHNT; CDR2 reads YENEEA. Trimming removed 4 bases at V and 6 bases at J, with 10 bases between. The CDR3 sequence is 13 residues long. The CDR3 is CASSSFAGNEQFF. The CDR3 DNA follows: TGTGCCAGCAGCTCATTCGCCGGCAATGAGCAGTTCTTC.

This clone has only a few counts. The J gene is TRBJ1-1, the V gene TRBV19; D is ambiguous. Germline values: CDR1 LNHDA, CDR2 SQIVND (reference sequence). V lost 3 bases and J 0 bases, leaving 5 bases between the germline ends. CDR3 length: 13 residues. In DNA, the CDR3 is TGTGCCAGTAGTATCCCTATGAACACTGAAGCTTTCTTT. The encoded protein is CASSIPMNTEAFF.

V usage is TRBV30 and J usage is TRBJ1-2; no clear D gene. There are 13 residues in the CDR3. V lost 0 bases and J 7 bases, leaving 12 bases between the germline ends. Germline CDR1 GTSNPN, CDR2 SVGIG (reference sequence). DNA of the CDR3: TGTGCCTGGAGTGTAGAGGTAGGGAGTGGCTACACCTTC. Translated: CAWSVEVGSGYTF. Together with reference TRBV30 and TRBJ1-2, the CDR3 gives the full variable domain: SQTIHQWPATLVQPVGSPLSLECTVEGTSNPNLYWYRQAAGRGLQLLFYSVGIGQISSEVPQNLSASRPQDRQFILSSKKLLLSDSGFYLCAWSVEVGSGYTFGSGTRLTVV.

The chain combines TRBV29-1 with TRBJ2-3; 9 nucleotides line up with TRBD2. From germline, CDR1 is SQVTM and CDR2 ANQGSEA. V shed 6 bases, J shed 2 bases, and the junction held 9 bases outside the gene matches. This CDR3 is built from 15 residues. The DNA for the CDR3 is TGCAGCGTCAGATCTAGCGGGGCCTACACAGATACGCAGTATTTT. Protein product: CSVRSSGAYTDTQYF.

The rearrangement joins TRBV6-5 to TRBJ1-1; D unclear. Deletions cut 0 bases from V and 0 bases from J, with 8 bases between. Germline CDR1 MNHEY, CDR2 SVGAGI. The CDR3 covers 15 residues. CDR3 nucleotide sequence: TGTGCCAGCAGTTACTCGTTGGAGATGAACACTGAAGCTTTCTTT. Its translation is CASSYSLEMNTEAFF.

A few counts support this clone. The chain combines TRBV2 with TRBJ1-5; TRBD1 matches 7 bases. This CDR3 is 15 amino acids long. Germline-derived CDR1 and CDR2 are SNHLY and FYNNEI. The J segment lost 4 bases and the V segment lost 7 bases, leaving 10 bases of the junction unmatched. The CDR3 region is CASTSAGTENQPQHF. As DNA, the CDR3 is TGTGCCAGCACCTCTGCCGGGACAGAGAATCAGCCCCAGCATTTT.